The clone carrying this T cell receptor (beta chain) came up once. Trimming removed 3 bases at V and 4 bases at J, with 13 bases between. Germline values: CDR1 SNHLY, CDR2 FYNNEI. The length of the CDR3 is 15 residues. This entry comes from a study of control samples from healthy donors and cancer patients. Sequencing used immunoSEQ multiplex PCR; TCRdb keeps in-frame clones, though not all of them. Among nearly 200,000 clones listed, around 93% were seen once. This rearrangement joins TRBV2 to TRBJ1-5; D remains ambiguous. The TCR originated in a man aged 25-40 years in good health. Material: blood. The CDR3 is CASSDSATRNQPQHF. The DNA for the CDR3 is TGTGCCAGCAGTGACTCGGCCACCCGAAATCAGCCCCAGCATTTT.